A selection of T cell receptor beta chains follows, all from one sample in a study of radiation and T cells in renal cell carcinoma. This table comes from immunoSEQ multiplex PCR, and its TCRdb copy is limited to in-frame clones, with some not included. The sample carries about 170,000 clones, roughly nine tenths recorded once. Specimen: blood, collected from a patient whose treatment included radiotherapy and nephrectomy. The receptor source for this set is a woman between 50 and 59 years old with renal cell carcinoma. CDR3s leave out the opening cysteine and the closing phenylalanine or tryptophan. A D gene is named only where the DNA matches it firmly.

j_gene	d_gene	v_gene	CDR3aa
TRBJ1-1	.	TRBV18	ASSPPGGTAEAF
TRBJ2-1	TRBD2	TRBV6-1	ASSETSGGKDEQF
TRBJ2-1	.	TRBV12-5	ASGSDRKRNEQF
TRBJ2-3	.	TRBV4-1	ASSLVTGTQY
TRBJ1-5	.	TRBV27	ASRGHSNQPQH
TRBJ1-1	.	TRBV29-1	SVGLGGNTEAF
TRBJ2-7	.	TRBV18	ASSKGPRNYEQY
TRBJ2-7	TRBD2	TRBV11-2	ASLYRGDYPGYEQY
TRBJ2-7	TRBD1	TRBV5-1	ASSSQGARYEQY
TRBJ2-7	TRBD1	TRBV9	ASSVGTGPSYEQY
TRBJ2-1	TRBD2	TRBV4-3	ASSQRASGELYNEQF
TRBJ2-1	TRBD1	TRBV5-6	ASSERQGISYNEQF
TRBJ1-2	TRBD1	TRBV13	ASSFQGGLREGYT
TRBJ1-3	.	TRBV18	ASSPPTRIGNTIY